This T cell receptor (beta chain) stems from a study of siplizumab effects on memory and regulatory T cells. The study, taken as a whole, reports: The Treg-derived share of mappable alloreactive CD4+ clones averaged roughly 70% with siplizumab and 26.9% in controls.

Remarks on this clone: Its antigen is still unknown.

CDR1 and CDR2 (germline): MDHEN, SYDVKM. V was clipped by 1 base and J by 6 bases, with 15 bases between them. This CDR3 comprises 16 residues. This table comes from immunoSEQ multiplex PCR, and its TCRdb copy is limited to in-frame clones, with some not included. The table has around 100,000 clones, about 91% seen once. The TCR was taken from a human donor in good health. This chain connects TRBV28 to TRBJ2-2; TRBD1 is a possible D gene (5 bases). Sequences were obtained from Tregs sorted from blood. DNA for the CDR3: TGTGCCAGCAGTTTATTGGCAGGGAAAGGCGCCGGGGAGCTGTTTTTT. Translating it yields CASSLLAGKGAGELFF.